The rows below give T cell receptor beta chains drawn from one sample of a study of CD8 T cells in ankylosing spondylitis. TCRdb fed the 5' RACE reads into MiXCR, producing one record per CDR3 protein. Found here are under 850,000 distinct CDR3 sequences, under 20% of them singletons; the top ten hold under 20%. Sequencing was done on a sample of blood, either unsorted or a sorted T cell fraction (not recorded which). The receptor source for this set is a male donor with ankylosing spondylitis. CDR3s include the opening cysteine and the closing phenylalanine or tryptophan. D genes are given only for firm matches. Size tells how often a clone was seen (once, few, many) or the class of an expanded clone, and some rows leave it out.

>TRBD2|TRBV29-1|many|TRBJ2-2
TGCAGCGTTGAGGCGACTAGCGGGAGGAAAGCCGGGGAGCTGTTTTTT
CSVEATSGRKAGELFF
>TRBD2|TRBV20-1|few|TRBJ2-1
TGCAGTGCTAGAGATCCCTTCCTAGCGGGAGGGCACAATGAGCAGTTCTTC
CSARDPFLAGGHNEQFF
>TRBD1|TRBV18|few|TRBJ2-7
TGTGCCAGCTCATCCACCGGGACAGGGACCTACGAGCAGTACTTC
CASSSTGTGTYEQYF
>-|TRBV6-1|many|TRBJ1-1
TGTGCCAGCAGTGCGGGACACCTGAACACTGAAGCTTTCTTT
CASSAGHLNTEAFF
>-|TRBV3-1|-|TRBJ1-5
TGTGCCAGCAGCCAAACAGTGGCCAGCAATCAGCCCCAGCATTTT
CASSQTVASNQPQHF
>TRBD1|TRBV7-2|-|TRBJ2-4
TGTGCCAGCAGCTACGACAGGGGGCGCGTGGCCAAAAACATTCAGTACTTC
CASSYDRGRVAKNIQYF
>-|TRBV5-1|many|TRBJ2-3
TGCGCCAGCAGCTCGCAGGGCACAGATACGCAGTATTTT
CASSSQGTDTQYF
>-|TRBV5-1|-|TRBJ2-7
TGCGCCAGCAGCTTGGACAGCTACTCCTACGAGCAGTACTTC
CASSLDSYSYEQYF
>-|TRBV28|few|TRBJ2-6
TGTGCCAGCAATCCTAGCGTCACTGGGGCCAACGTCCTGACTTTC
CASNPSVTGANVLTF
>-|TRBV12-3/TRBV12-4|many|TRBJ1-1
TGTGCCAGCAGTTTAAGGGGACTCACTGAAGCTTTCTTT
CASSLRGLTEAFF
>-|TRBV7-9|few|TRBJ1-2
TGTGCCAGCTTGAGCGCAGGGACGGGAAGAGCTAACTATGGCTACACCTTC
CASLSAGTGRANYGYTF
>TRBD1|TRBV12-3/TRBV12-4|few|TRBJ2-7
TGTGCCAGCAGTTCCTTCCCCGACAGGGTTCCATACGAGCAGTACTTC
CASSSFPDRVPYEQYF
>-|TRBV11-2|-|TRBJ2-1
TGTGCCAGCAGCTTAGATCGGGTAGGGGTAGGAGCCTACAATGAGCAGTTCTTC
CASSLDRVGVGAYNEQFF
>TRBD2|TRBV12-3/TRBV12-4|-|TRBJ2-1
TGTGCCAGCAGTTTACCCGGGACTAGCGGGAGGCTCCAGTTCTTC
CASSLPGTSGRLQFF
>-|TRBV4-1|few|TRBJ2-1
TGCGCCAGCAGCCAAGATCCGCACTGGGGAGGCCTGTTCTTC
CASSQDPHWGGLFF
>TRBD1|TRBV9|few|TRBJ1-1
TGTGCCAGCAGCTCCCTGACAGGGGGCGCGGTGGACACTGAAGCTTTCTTT
CASSSLTGGAVDTEAFF
>-|TRBV20-1|-|TRBJ2-2
TGCAGTGCTAGGGACTCCCGGGTTGAGACCGGGGAGCTGTTTTTT
CSARDSRVETGELFF
>-|TRBV27|-|TRBJ2-3
TGTGCCAGCAATTTCCCGGGGGGCGTTCCAGATACGCAGTATTTT
CASNFPGGVPDTQYF
>TRBD2|TRBV7-2|-|TRBJ2-5
TGTGCCAGCGGCATAAGCGGGAGGGCCGGGGAGACCCAGTACTTC
CASGISGRAGETQYF
>-|TRBV20-1|few|TRBJ2-1
TGCAGTGCTAGTGCGAGCTCCTACAATGAGCAGTTCTTC
CSASASSYNEQFF
>TRBD2|TRBV2|few|TRBJ2-2
TGTGCCAGCAGACCCCGGGGAGGGTCCGGGGAGCTGTTTTTT
CASRPRGGSGELFF
>TRBD2|TRBV15|-|TRBJ2-2
TGTGCCACCAGTGGACTAGCTTCTGCCGGGGAGCTGTTTTTT
CATSGLASAGELFF
>-|TRBV5-1|few|TRBJ2-7
TGCGCCAGCAGCTTGGGGACCAGCGCCGGCCCCGAGCAGTACTTC
CASSLGTSAGPEQYF
>TRBD1|TRBV5-1|-|TRBJ1-1
TGCGCCAGCAGCGCAAACCGGGGACAGAAAAACACTGAAGCTTTCTTT
CASSANRGQKNTEAFF
>TRBD2|TRBV27|-|TRBJ2-7
TGTGCCAGCAGCTCCATGTGGAGCGGGAGTCTCTACGAGCAGTACTTC
CASSSMWSGSLYEQYF
>TRBD1|TRBV20-1|-|TRBJ2-1
TGCAGTGCTGGACAGGTTAGCTCCTACAATGAGCAGTTCTTC
CSAGQVSSYNEQFF
>-|TRBV29-1|few|TRBJ2-7
TGCAGCGTTGGGCAGGGGATCAACGAGCAGTACTTC
CSVGQGINEQYF
>TRBD2|TRBV6-4|-|TRBJ2-3
TGTGCCAGCAGTGAACTAGCGGGGGGTGCAGATACGCAGTATTTT
CASSELAGGADTQYF
>-|TRBV20-1|few|TRBJ2-2
TGCAGTGCTAGAAGTAGATACACCGGGGAGCTGTTTTTT
CSARSRYTGELFF
>-|TRBV7-9|few|TRBJ1-1
TGTGCCAGCAGCCCTACGACGGATCAGAACACTGAAGCTTTCTTT
CASSPTTDQNTEAFF
>-|TRBV4-3|-|TRBJ2-7
TGCGCCAGCAGCCAAGGCAACGGGCGCTCCTACGAGCAGTACTTC
CASSQGNGRSYEQYF
>-|TRBV9|few|TRBJ1-2
TGTGCCAGCAGCGTAGAGGGCCTAGGGGGCTACACCTTC
CASSVEGLGGYTF
>-|TRBV12-3/TRBV12-4|few|TRBJ2-1
TGTGCCAGCAGTTTGGGGCCGGGAATTTACAATGAGCAGTTCTTC
CASSLGPGIYNEQFF
>-|TRBV4-2|few|TRBJ1-1
TGTGCCAGCAGCCAAGAAAGCAACGGCGTTGGGGGTCAGAGCACTGAAGCTTTCTTT
CASSQESNGVGGQSTEAFF
>-|TRBV12-3/TRBV12-4|few|TRBJ2-4
TGTGCCAGCAGTTTAGGGACGAACATTCAGTACTTC
CASSLGTNIQYF
>-|TRBV7-9|few|TRBJ2-6
TGTGCCAGCAGCGGACCCTCTGGGGCCAACGTCCTGACTTTC
CASSGPSGANVLTF
>-|TRBV10-3|-|TRBJ2-2
TGTGCCACCTCGACAGCGACGAACACCGGGGAGCTGTTTTTT
CATSTATNTGELFF
>TRBD2|TRBV11-1|-|TRBJ2-1
TGTGCCAGCAGCCCTAGCGGGGGGGCCGATAAACTTTACAATGAGCAGTTCTTC
CASSPSGGADKLYNEQFF
>TRBD1|TRBV11-2|many|TRBJ2-5
TGTGCCAGCAGTTCGGACAGGGGAGAGACCCAGTACTTC
CASSSDRGETQYF
>-|TRBV9|-|TRBJ2-2
TGTGCCAGCAGCGTAGCTACGGGCGTTCGGGACACCGGGGAGCTGTTTTTT
CASSVATGVRDTGELFF
>-|TRBV29-1|-|TRBJ2-5
TGCAGCGTTGGGGGGACGATAGGCCCGGAGACCCAGTACTTC
CSVGGTIGPETQYF
>TRBD1|TRBV10-2|-|TRBJ2-7
TGCGCCAGCAGTTCCTCGGGACAGACCTCCTACGAGCAGTACTTC
CASSSSGQTSYEQYF
>-|TRBV7-9|few|TRBJ2-1
TGTGCCAGCAGCTTAGCAGGGCTAGGAGAAGACCAGCAGTTCTTC
CASSLAGLGEDQQFF
>-|TRBV20-1|few|TRBJ2-5
TGCAGTGCTAGATCCGGGTCCGCGGGGCGGACCCAGTACTTC
CSARSGSAGRTQYF
>-|TRBV27|-|TRBJ1-1
TGTGCCAGCAGTCCGAGACAGGCGCACACTGAAGCTTTCTTT
CASSPRQAHTEAFF
>-|TRBV3-1|-|TRBJ1-1
TGTGCCAGCAGCCAGCCCTGGGGGGGGAGGGACACTGAAGCTTTCTTT
CASSQPWGGRDTEAFF
>-|TRBV7-9|-|TRBJ2-2
TGTGCCAGCCAACAAATCGAGAAGACCGGGGAGCTGTTTTTT
CASQQIEKTGELFF
>-|TRBV7-9|few|TRBJ1-1
TGTGCCAGCAGCCTGGAGGGGGGCTGGGGCACTGAAGCTTTCTTT
CASSLEGGWGTEAFF
>TRBD1|TRBV2|-|TRBJ2-2
TGTGCCAGCCGGACAGGGGAGACCGGGGAGCTGTTTTTT
CASRTGETGELFF
>-|TRBV28|-|TRBJ1-1
TGTGCCAGCAGACCCCTGGACCCTCTTTTCTCCGAAGCTTTCTTT
CASRPLDPLFSEAFF
>-|TRBV5-6|-|TRBJ2-1
TGTGCCAGCAGCTTGGTTGCGGGGGCAAAGGAGCAGTTCTTC
CASSLVAGAKEQFF